Below, one T cell receptor (beta chain) is given with its context. Its specificity is not known. The read finishes 3 residues shy of the CDR3 end, and the germline J gene is used to complete it. The record originates from a study of T cell clonality in common variable immunodeficiency. Study-wide results and caveats: CVID subjects had higher TCRbeta clonality than healthy controls, most marked in about a third. Fewer deletions and N-nucleotide insertions were reportedly seen in common variable immunodeficiency TCR beta sequences.

Profiling relied on immunoSEQ multiplex PCR, and the TCRdb table lists in-frame clones only, not all of them. In total the sample includes 15,000 to 25,000 clones, none of them seen once. The CDR3 contains 14 residues. The V gene lost 5 bases and the J gene lost 0 bases, with 8 bases spanning the gap. The germline gives CDR1 SNHLY, CDR2 FYNNEI. Aged about 8 to 64 years, CVID subjects averaged about 40 years old. The source of this sequence is a human donor with common variable immunodeficiency. J is TRBJ1-5 and V is TRBV2, with TRBD1 as a possible D gene (5 bases). The sample consisted of peripheral blood mononuclear cells. The CDR3 is CASSFQGSNQPQHF. Partial CDR3 DNA: TGTGCCAGCAGTTTTCAGGGTAGCAATCAGCCC.